This TCR beta chain was sequenced for a study of OX40 agonist ivuxolimab in advanced cancers. Study information: Partial responses were observed in three patients, of whom one had hepatocellular carcinoma and two had cutaneous melanoma. Findings of the study overall: Relative to CD4+, CD8+ T cells held more expanded clones on average. Partial responders receiving 0.1-3.0 mg/kg showed among the lowest clonal expansion.

The V end lost 1 base, the J end lost 1 base, and 10 bases lay between the germline ends. CDR1 is MGHRA, CDR2 YSYEKL, per germline. The length of the CDR3 is 15 residues. A word on this clone: What it recognizes is unknown.

Some clones are missing from TCRdb's copy, which holds only in-frame ones; the method was immunoSEQ multiplex PCR. The sample yields fewer than 80,000 clones, 85% seen once. Sequences were derived from CD4+ or CD8+ T cells sorted from blood, sampled in a trial of the OX40 agonist ivuxolimab. The genes are TRBV4-1 and TRBJ2-5; no clear D. The sequence came from an adult with an advanced solid tumor such as melanoma, head and neck, liver or kidney cancer. The CDR3 loop reads CASSQGSRSQETQYF. CDR3 in DNA: TGCGCCAGCAGCCAAGGTTCTCGGAGCCAAGAGACCCAGTACTTC.